The 11 T cell receptor beta chains below come from one sample, sequenced in a study of blood T cell repertoires in COVID-19 (dated by TCRdb to 2019 to 2021). The receptor library was made with the immunoSEQ multiplex PCR assay. The table comes from immuneACCESS by way of TCRdb, which keeps in-frame sequences with V and J called. Part of the clones is missing from these tables; in studies checked, under half for an unresolved V gene and the rest for unknown reasons. This sample lists 180,000 or so clones; about 88% were detected once. The ten largest account for about 0.98% of the sample. Sequencing was carried out using peripheral blood. The receptors shown here come from a man younger than 35 with acute or convalescent COVID-19.

In its sample, this clone was seen once. Written as DNA, the CDR3 is TGTGCCAGCAGCGTAGGGGGACTTAGCTCCTACGAGCAGTACTTC. It encodes CASSVGGLSSYEQYF. V and J are TRBV9 and TRBJ2-7; the D gene is possibly TRBD2 (6 bases). The CDR3 has 15 residues. CDR1 SGDLS and CDR2 YYNGEE come from the germline V gene. Trimming shortened V by 0 bases and J by 0 bases, and 10 bases separated the two germline ends.

This chain links TRBV3-1 (or the pseudogene TRBV3-2) with TRBJ2-3; D is ambiguous. With 4 bases removed from V and 2 bases from J, the gap between germline ends came to 13 bases. Germline lookup yields CDR1 LGHDT and CDR2 YNNKEL (reference sequence). This CDR3 is 15 amino acids long. For the CDR3, the DNA is TGTGCCAGCAGCCCCCTTAGCCTAGACACAGATACGCAGTATTTT. It is translated as CASSPLSLDTDTQYF.

This clone was detected a few times. The J gene is TRBJ2-2, the V gene TRBV7-3; 8 bases fit TRBD1. The length of the CDR3 is 15 residues. Germline loops: CDR1 SGHTA, CDR2 FQGTGA. V shed 3 bases and J 6 bases; nucleotides not matched to a gene: 6. The CDR3 nucleotides are TGTGCCAGCAGCTTTCCAGGGGGCGCCCCCGGGGAGCTGTTTTTT. Protein: CASSFPGGAPGELFF.

The chain recombines TRBV24-1 with TRBJ1-4; 7 nucleotides agree with TRBD1. Germline V lookup: CDR1 KGHDR, CDR2 SFDVKD. Trimming took 4 bases from V and 4 from J; bases not matched to a gene: 11. This CDR3 has 17 amino acids. CDR3 nucleotide sequence: TGTGCCACCAGTGACACACCACGGACAGGAAATAATGAAAAACTGTTTTTT. Translating it yields CATSDTPRTGNNEKLFF.

This clone appeared a single time. This chain joins TRBV2 and TRBJ1-2, with a tentative D call TRBD1 (5 bases). Germline V CDR1 and CDR2: SNHLY, FYNNEI. The CDR3 totals 14 residues. V was trimmed by 4 bases and J by 4 bases, leaving 13 bases between them. CDR3 protein: CASSGGGAGYGYTF. CDR3 sequence (DNA): TGTGCCAGCAGTGGAGGAGGGGCGGGCTATGGCTACACCTTC. Together with reference TRBV2 and TRBJ1-2, the CDR3 gives the full variable domain: EPEVTQTPSHQVTQMGQEVILRCVPISNHLYFYWYRQILGQKVEFLVSFYNNEISEKSEIFDDQFSVERPDGSNFTLKIRSTKLEDSAMYFCASSGGGAGYGYTFGSGTRLTVV.

This sequence joins TRBV18 and TRBJ2-2; 7 nucleotides match TRBD2. After removal of 4 bases from V and 1 base from J, the junction contained 6 bases not matched to a gene. The germline gives CDR1 KGHSH, CDR2 LQKENI. This CDR3 has 16 amino acids. The CDR3 protein is CASSHAGVMNTGELFF. For the CDR3, the DNA is TGTGCCAGCTCACACGCGGGGGTTATGAACACCGGGGAGCTGTTTTTT. The complete variable domain, with remaining parts taken from reference TRBV18 and TRBJ2-2, reads NAGVMQNPRHLVRRRGQEARLRCSPMKGHSHVYWYRQLPEEGLKFMVYLQKENIIDESGMPKERFSAEFPKEGPSILRIQQVVRGDSAAYFCASSHAGVMNTGELFFGEGSRLTVL.

The chain uses TRBV2 and TRBJ1-5; D not certain. Germline CDR1 and CDR2: SNHLY and FYNNEI. The CDR3 has 13 residues. Trimming left V 3 bases short and J 6 bases short, with 9 bases between. The CDR3 DNA reads TGTGCCAGCAGTGAGGCGGGTCCTCAGCCCCAGCATTTT. Translated: CASSEAGPQPQHF.

The chain links TRBV11-2 to TRBJ2-7, with 10 bases matching TRBD1. Germline loops: CDR1 SGHAT, CDR2 FQNNGV. V gave up 1 base and J gave up 5 bases; unmatched junction bases: 17. CDR3 size: 19 residues. The CDR3 region has the DNA TGTGCCAGCAGCTTAGTCGCAGGCCGGGACAGGGGCCTCGTTGACGAGCAGTACTTC. Its translation: CASSLVAGRDRGLVDEQYF.

The count of this clone is one. The chain combines TRBV7-8 with TRBJ1-3; D is possibly TRBD1 (6 bases). In germline, CDR1 is SGHVS, CDR2 FQNEAQ. Deletions cut 6 bases from V and 8 bases from J, with 17 bases between. This CDR3 is 14 amino acids long. The CDR3 DNA sequence: TGTGCCAGCAGTAACAGGGTACCGGGCGACACCATATATTTT. It translates to CASSNRVPGDTIYF.

For the CDR3, the DNA is TGTGCCACGTCCCTCGACGGCGGCCGGGGAGGGCAGTTCTTC. Residues: CATSLDGGRGGQFF. The chain couples TRBV10-3 to TRBJ2-1; D is perhaps TRBD2 (6 bases). This CDR3 comprises 14 residues. Germline CDR1 is ENHRY and CDR2 is SYGVKD. The V end was cut by 10 bases, the J end by 12 bases, with 25 bases between.

This chain uses TRBV20-1 with TRBJ2-5; maybe TRBD1 (6 bases). CDR3 length equals 11 residues. Germline CDR1 reads DFQATT; CDR2 reads SNEGSKA (reference sequence). V lost 3 bases and J 9 bases, leaving 11 bases between the germline ends. As DNA, the CDR3 is TGCAGTGCTAGTCAGGGGTGGCCCCAGTACTTC. It encodes CSASQGWPQYF.